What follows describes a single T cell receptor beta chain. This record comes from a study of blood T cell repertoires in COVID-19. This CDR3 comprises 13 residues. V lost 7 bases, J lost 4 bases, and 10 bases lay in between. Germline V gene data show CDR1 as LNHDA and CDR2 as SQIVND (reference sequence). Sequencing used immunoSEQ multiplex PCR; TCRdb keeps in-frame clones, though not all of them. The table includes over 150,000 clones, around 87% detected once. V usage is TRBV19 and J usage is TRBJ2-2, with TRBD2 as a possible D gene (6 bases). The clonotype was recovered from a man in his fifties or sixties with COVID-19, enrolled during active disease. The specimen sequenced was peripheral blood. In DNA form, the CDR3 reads TGTGCCAGTAACGGGGGTGGCACCGGGGAGCTGTTTTTT. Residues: CASNGGGTGELFF.